These T cell receptor beta chains were read from a single sample in a study of blood T cell repertoires in COVID-19. Clones were sequenced by immunoSEQ multiplex PCR, and TCRdb holds only the in-frame ones, with some missing. The sample shows 150,000 or so clones, approximately 90% of them seen only once. Source material: peripheral blood. Receptors originate from a human donor in a cohort sampled during active COVID-19. Both conserved end residues are trimmed from each CDR3. D genes are given only for firm matches.

V: TRBV4-1
D: .
CDR3: ASSLGPGQQREYGYT

V: TRBV2
D: .
CDR3: ASSAHSRPNQPQH

V: TRBV7-9
D: .
CDR3: ASSERDINQPQH

V: TRBV13
D: .
CDR3: ASSPGHSYGYT

V: TRBV5-4
D: .
CDR3: ASSLGGAEQY

V: TRBV6-5
D: .
CDR3: ASSYSTGGNQPQH

V: TRBV19
D: .
CDR3: ASSRTMDTEAF

V: TRBV7-6
D: TRBD2
CDR3: ASSAAGLAGEETQY

V: TRBV30
D: .
CDR3: ASGRGPSNYGYT

V: TRBV5-6
D: TRBD2
CDR3: ASSLPLHSGGHSKEQY

V: TRBV9
D: .
CDR3: ASSVGSSGGSGTQY

V: TRBV29-1
D: TRBD1
CDR3: SVATGGYGYT

V: TRBV19
D: .
CDR3: ASSIVGRQGYEQY

V: TRBV11-1
D: TRBD2
CDR3: ASSAPGGTDTQY

V: TRBV7-2
D: .
CDR3: ASSRGTFSSYEQY

V: TRBV3-1/TRBV3-2
D: .
CDR3: ASSQGLFNEQF

V: TRBV30
D: .
CDR3: AWSPGGNTEAF

V: TRBV27
D: .
CDR3: ASSFGRTYGYT

V: TRBV6-5
D: TRBD1
CDR3: ASSYSSGGTEAF

V: TRBV24-1
D: .
CDR3: ATRPSTRDAGELF

V: TRBV27
D: TRBD1
CDR3: ASRWRQGGNTIY

V: TRBV19
D: TRBD1
CDR3: ASSSSGTGTSYEQY

V: TRBV7-3
D: .
CDR3: ASSPRHAGEQY

V: TRBV28
D: TRBD1
CDR3: ASSSPGGTGVEIYGYT

V: TRBV2
D: .
CDR3: ASSVGVAGYT

V: TRBV28
D: .
CDR3: ASSLGAGGKQY

V: TRBV3-1/TRBV3-2
D: TRBD2
CDR3: ASSQRGGPYEQY

V: TRBV28
D: TRBD1
CDR3: ASSSRQGGWGYT

V: TRBV27
D: TRBD2
CDR3: ASSLNVAGGFTDTQY

V: TRBV7-6
D: TRBD1
CDR3: ASSLMGQGTGELF

V: TRBV21-1
D: .
CDR3: ASSKDDGETQY

V: TRBV18
D: .
CDR3: ASSPRAHEQY

V: TRBV7-2
D: TRBD2
CDR3: ASSLTSGGQETQY

V: TRBV7-2
D: TRBD2
CDR3: ASTALAGLTSYEQY

V: TRBV5-1
D: .
CDR3: ASSLRPTGYSYNEQF

V: TRBV28
D: .
CDR3: ASSPPPAGADEQY

V: TRBV28
D: .
CDR3: ASSLGRNTEAF

V: TRBV18
D: TRBD2
CDR3: ASSPLAGGSYEQY

V: TRBV3-1/TRBV3-2
D: TRBD1
CDR3: ASSSGQAASGANVLT

V: TRBV15
D: TRBD1
CDR3: ATSRRSGTGAENEKLF

V: TRBV9
D: .
CDR3: ASSVGNGPQDIQY

V: TRBV3-1/TRBV3-2
D: TRBD2
CDR3: ASSPRTSGRSNEQF

V: TRBV6-2/TRBV6-3
D: TRBD1
CDR3: ASSFGTGTPSSYEQY